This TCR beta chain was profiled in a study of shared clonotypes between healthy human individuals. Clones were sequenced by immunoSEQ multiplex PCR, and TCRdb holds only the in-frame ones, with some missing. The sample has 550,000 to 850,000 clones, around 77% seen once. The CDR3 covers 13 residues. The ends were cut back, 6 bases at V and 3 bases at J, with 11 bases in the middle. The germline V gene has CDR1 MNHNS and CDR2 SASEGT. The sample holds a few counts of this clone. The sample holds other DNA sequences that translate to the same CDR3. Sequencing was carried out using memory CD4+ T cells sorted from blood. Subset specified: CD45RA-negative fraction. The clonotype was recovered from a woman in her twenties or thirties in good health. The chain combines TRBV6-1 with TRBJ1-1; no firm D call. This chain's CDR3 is CASSLEGHTEAFF. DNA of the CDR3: TGTGCCAGCAGCCTCGAAGGGCACACTGAAGCTTTCTTT.